The clone carrying this T cell receptor beta chain was seen more than once but under ten times. Its antigen is unidentified. These data are taken from a study of T cell repertoires in cytomegalovirus infection. Across the whole study: Shared public TCR beta signatures pointed to both CMV infection and a matching HLA type. Study findings and constraints: Cumulative frequency of public TCR beta families picked out carriers of CMV plus the relevant HLA. HLA-C-restricted CMV clonotypes gave the most frequent clonotype in two of eight donors.

TCRdb passed the reads through MiXCR, listing each CDR3 protein once. The sample holds 680,000 or so distinct CDR3 sequences, under 40% seen once. The CDR3 has 16 residues. Germline CDR1 and CDR2: MNHNS and SASEGT. The V and J ends lost 6 bases and 3 bases, in that order; junction bases with no gene match: 13. The chain carries TRBV6-1 and TRBJ1-2, with 7 bases identical to TRBD1. This sequence was found in a human donor in good health (CMV status not recorded). Some clones in this sample may be carry-over from other donors' samples. Sequencing used PBMCs. The CDR3 here is CASSSNLMTGYYGYTF. In DNA form, the CDR3 reads TGTGCCAGCAGCTCGAACCTAATGACAGGGTACTATGGCTACACCTTC.